A selection of T cell receptor beta chains follows, all from one sample in a study of blood T cell repertoires in COVID-19. The table came from immunoSEQ multiplex PCR; TCRdb's copy has only in-frame clones and leaves some out. The table has over 130,000 clones, approximately 90% seen once. Sequencing input: peripheral blood. The receptors stem from a woman of 80 years or more with acute or convalescent COVID-19. CDR3s include the opening cysteine and the closing phenylalanine or tryptophan. Fields, in order: clone size, D gene, J gene, V gene, CDR3 protein, CDR3 DNA. A D gene is named only where the DNA matches it firmly. Some rows mark clone size as missing; the rest say once, few, many or name a class of expanded clone.

>-|-|TRBJ2-7|TRBV6-5
CATLSAGYEQYF
TGTGCCACACTGAGCGCGGGTTACGAGCAGTACTTC
>-|-|TRBJ1-2|TRBV19
CASWEGRGSRGYTF
TGTGCCAGTTGGGAGGGGAGAGGTAGCCGTGGCTACACCTTC
>-|-|TRBJ1-5|TRBV6-5
CASMTQGKGNQPQHF
TGTGCCAGCATGACGCAGGGGAAGGGCAATCAGCCCCAGCATTTT
>few|TRBD1|TRBJ1-6|TRBV7-9
CASSSRQGSYISPLHF
TGTGCCAGCAGCTCCCGACAGGGTAGTTACATTTCACCCCTCCACTTT
>-|TRBD1|TRBJ1-1|TRBV28
CASSFTSGQGFTEAFF
TGTGCCAGCAGTTTTACCTCGGGACAGGGGTTCACTGAAGCTTTCTTT
>-|TRBD1|TRBJ1-2|TRBV4-2
CASSQSGGDSYGYTF
TGTGCCAGCAGCCAATCAGGGGGTGATAGCTATGGCTACACCTTC
>once|-|TRBJ2-3|TRBV7-2
CASSAHQLPTQYF
TGTGCCAGCAGCGCCCACCAACTGCCTACGCAGTATTTT
>-|TRBD1|TRBJ1-4|TRBV5-1
CASSLGQGQSTNEKLFF
TGCGCCAGCAGCCTGGGACAGGGACAGTCAACTAATGAAAAACTGTTTTTT
>-|-|TRBJ1-4|TRBV5-6
CASSLGTGEKLFF
TGTGCCAGCAGCTTGGGGACGGGAGAAAAACTGTTTTTT
>-|TRBD1|TRBJ1-2|TRBV6-2/TRBV6-3
CASSLNRGHGYTF
TGTGCCAGCAGTCTGAACAGGGGTCATGGCTACACCTTC
>-|-|TRBJ1-1|TRBV15
CATSRDLPGDTFTEAFF
TGTGCCACCAGCAGAGACCTACCGGGGGATACGTTCACTGAAGCTTTCTTT
>few|-|TRBJ1-5|TRBV27
CASSLDFWRPQHF
TGTGCCAGCAGTTTAGATTTTTGGAGGCCCCAGCATTTT
>-|TRBD1|TRBJ1-4|TRBV2
CASSPDRGYEKLFF
TGTGCCAGCAGTCCAGACAGGGGATACGAAAAACTGTTTTTT
>-|TRBD1|TRBJ1-6|TRBV5-1
CASSLWGQGGSPLHF
TGCGCCAGCAGCTTGTGGGGACAGGGTGGTTCACCCCTCCACTTT
>-|-|TRBJ1-6|TRBV14
CASSQATGSNSPLHF
TGTGCCAGCAGCCAGGCCACAGGGTCCAATTCACCCCTCCACTTT
>-|-|TRBJ2-3|TRBV24-1
CATSEPGVGSDTQYF
TGTGCCACCAGTGAGCCCGGGGTAGGGTCGGATACGCAGTATTTT
>-|-|TRBJ1-4|TRBV7-5
CARSLVRPHRGTNEKLFF
TGTGCCAGAAGCTTAGTAAGGCCCCACAGGGGGACTAATGAAAAACTGTTTTTT
>-|TRBD2|TRBJ2-5|TRBV4-1
CASSQTETSGGPRAQETQYF
TGCGCCAGCAGCCAGACAGAAACTAGCGGGGGGCCCAGAGCCCAAGAGACCCAGTACTTC
>-|-|TRBJ2-5|TRBV21-1
CASSLQGWGETQYF
TGTGCCAGCAGTCTACAGGGGTGGGGGGAGACCCAGTACTTC
>-|TRBD1|TRBJ2-5|TRBV5-8
CASSWTGDETQYF
TGTGCCAGCAGCTGGACAGGGGACGAGACCCAGTACTTC